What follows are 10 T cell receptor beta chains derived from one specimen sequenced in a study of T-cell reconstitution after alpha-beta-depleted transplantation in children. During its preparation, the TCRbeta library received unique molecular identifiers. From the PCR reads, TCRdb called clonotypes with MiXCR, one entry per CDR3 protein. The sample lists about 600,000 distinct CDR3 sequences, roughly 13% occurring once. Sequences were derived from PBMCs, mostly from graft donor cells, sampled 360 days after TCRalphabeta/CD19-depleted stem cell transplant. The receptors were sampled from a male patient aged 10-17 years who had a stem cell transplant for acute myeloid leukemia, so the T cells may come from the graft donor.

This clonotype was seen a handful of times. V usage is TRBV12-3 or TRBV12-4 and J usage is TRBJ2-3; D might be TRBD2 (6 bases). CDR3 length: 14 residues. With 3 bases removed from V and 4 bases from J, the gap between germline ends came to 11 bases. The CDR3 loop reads CASSFPGRADTQYF. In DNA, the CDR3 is TGTGCCAGCAGTTTTCCCGGGAGAGCAGATACGCAGTATTTT.

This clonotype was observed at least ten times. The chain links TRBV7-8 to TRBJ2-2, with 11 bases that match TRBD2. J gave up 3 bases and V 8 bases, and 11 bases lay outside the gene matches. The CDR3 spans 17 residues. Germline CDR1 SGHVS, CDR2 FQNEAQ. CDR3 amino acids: CASDYLAGGVDTGELFF. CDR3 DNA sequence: TGTGCCAGCGATTACCTAGCGGGAGGTGTGGACACCGGGGAGCTGTTTTTT.

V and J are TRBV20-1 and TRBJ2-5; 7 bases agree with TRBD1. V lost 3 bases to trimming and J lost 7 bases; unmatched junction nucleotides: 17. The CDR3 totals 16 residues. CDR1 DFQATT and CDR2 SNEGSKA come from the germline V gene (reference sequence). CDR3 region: CSASHRGDSSGWTQYF. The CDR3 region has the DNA TGCAGTGCTAGCCACAGGGGCGATAGTTCGGGTTGGACCCAGTACTTC.

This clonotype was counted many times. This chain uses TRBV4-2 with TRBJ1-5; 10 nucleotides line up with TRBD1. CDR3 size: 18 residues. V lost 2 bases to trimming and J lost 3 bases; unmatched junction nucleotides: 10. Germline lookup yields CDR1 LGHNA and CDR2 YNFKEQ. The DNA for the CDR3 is TGTGCCAGCAGCCAAATGGAGTGGGACAGGGGTCACAATCAGCCCCAGCATTTT. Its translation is CASSQMEWDRGHNQPQHF.

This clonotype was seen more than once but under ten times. As DNA, the CDR3 is TGCGCCAGCAGCCAGGGACCCATCACAGATACGCAGTATTTT. It specifies CASSQGPITDTQYF. The V call is TRBV4-3, the J call TRBJ2-3, with D perhaps matching TRBD1 or TRBD2 (5 bases each). In germline, CDR1 is LGHNA, CDR2 YSLEER. V gave up 3 bases and J gave up 2 bases, with 9 bases separating them. This CDR3 is built from 14 residues.

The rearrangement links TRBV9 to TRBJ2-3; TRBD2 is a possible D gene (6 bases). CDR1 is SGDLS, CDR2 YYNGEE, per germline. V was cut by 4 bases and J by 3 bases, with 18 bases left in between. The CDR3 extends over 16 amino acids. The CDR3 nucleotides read TGTGCCAGCAGCCCCCCCTGGGCGGGAAGTACAGATACGCAGTATTTT. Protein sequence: CASSPPWAGSTDTQYF.

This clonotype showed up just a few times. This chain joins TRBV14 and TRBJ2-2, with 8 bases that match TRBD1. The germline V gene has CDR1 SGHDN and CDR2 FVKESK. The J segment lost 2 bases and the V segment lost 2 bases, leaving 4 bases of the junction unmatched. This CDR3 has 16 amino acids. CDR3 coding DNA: TGTGCCAGCAGCCAAACGGGACAGGTTAACACCGGGGAGCTGTTTTTT. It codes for CASSQTGQVNTGELFF. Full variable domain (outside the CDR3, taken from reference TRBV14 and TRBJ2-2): EAGVTQFPSHSVIEKGQTVTLRCDPISGHDNLYWYRRVMGKEIKFLLHFVKESKQDESGMPNNRFLAERTGGTYSTLKVQPAELEDSGVYFCASSQTGQVNTGELFFGEGSRLTVL.

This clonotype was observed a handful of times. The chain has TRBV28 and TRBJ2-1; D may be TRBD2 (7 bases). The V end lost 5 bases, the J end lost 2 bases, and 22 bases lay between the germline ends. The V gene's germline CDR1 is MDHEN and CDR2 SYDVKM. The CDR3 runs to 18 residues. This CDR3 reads CASSVWGRGRGPYNEQFF. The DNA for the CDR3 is TGTGCCAGCAGTGTCTGGGGGCGAGGGAGGGGACCCTACAATGAGCAGTTCTTC.

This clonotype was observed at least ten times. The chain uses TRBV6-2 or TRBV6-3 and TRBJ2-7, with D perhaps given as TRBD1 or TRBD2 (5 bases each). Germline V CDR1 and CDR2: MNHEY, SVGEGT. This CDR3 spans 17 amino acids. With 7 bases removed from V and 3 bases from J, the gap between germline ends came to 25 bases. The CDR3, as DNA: TGTGCCAGCATTCCGGGACCCCCTGCGACAAGAATCTACGAGCAGTACTTC. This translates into CASIPGPPATRIYEQYF.

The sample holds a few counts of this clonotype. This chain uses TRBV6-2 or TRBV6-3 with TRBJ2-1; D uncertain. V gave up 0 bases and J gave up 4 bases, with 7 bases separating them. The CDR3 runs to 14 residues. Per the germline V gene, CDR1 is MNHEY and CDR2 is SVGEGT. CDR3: CASSYSRSYNEQFF. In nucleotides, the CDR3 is TGTGCCAGCAGTTACTCGAGATCGTACAATGAGCAGTTCTTC.